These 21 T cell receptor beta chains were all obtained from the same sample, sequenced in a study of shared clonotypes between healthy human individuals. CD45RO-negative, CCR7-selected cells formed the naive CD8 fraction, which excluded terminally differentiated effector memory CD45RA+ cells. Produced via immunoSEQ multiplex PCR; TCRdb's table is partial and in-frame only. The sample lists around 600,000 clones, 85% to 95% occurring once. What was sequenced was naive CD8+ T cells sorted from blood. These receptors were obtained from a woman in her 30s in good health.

The CDR3 spells CASSAELAGTYEQYF. The DNA for the CDR3 is TGTGCCAGCAGCGCTGAGCTAGCGGGGACCTACGAGCAGTACTTC. The rearrangement uses TRBV5-5 and TRBJ2-7, with TRBD2 matching 9 bases. This CDR3 spans 15 amino acids. CDR1 is SGHKS, CDR2 YYEKEE, per germline (reference sequence). V was pared by 4 bases and J by 2 bases, with 7 bases of the junction left unmatched.

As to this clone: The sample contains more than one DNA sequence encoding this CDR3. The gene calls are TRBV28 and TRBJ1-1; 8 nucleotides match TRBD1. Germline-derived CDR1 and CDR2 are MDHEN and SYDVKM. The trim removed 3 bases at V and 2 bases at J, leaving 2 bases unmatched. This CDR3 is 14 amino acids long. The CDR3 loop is CASSFGTGNTEAFF. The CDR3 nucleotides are TGTGCCAGCAGTTTCGGGACAGGCAACACTGAAGCTTTCTTT.

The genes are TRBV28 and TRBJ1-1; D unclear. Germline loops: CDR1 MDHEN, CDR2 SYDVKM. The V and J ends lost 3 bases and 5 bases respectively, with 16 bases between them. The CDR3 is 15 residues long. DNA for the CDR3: TGTGCCAGCAGTTTGCGCGGACTATCTAGGACTGAAGCTTTCTTT. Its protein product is CASSLRGLSRTEAFF.

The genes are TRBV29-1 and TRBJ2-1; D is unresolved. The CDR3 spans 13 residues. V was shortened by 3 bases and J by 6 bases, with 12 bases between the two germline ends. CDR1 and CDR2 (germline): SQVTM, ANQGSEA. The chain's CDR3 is CSVDGNWANEQFF. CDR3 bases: TGCAGCGTTGACGGAAATTGGGCCAATGAGCAGTTCTTC.

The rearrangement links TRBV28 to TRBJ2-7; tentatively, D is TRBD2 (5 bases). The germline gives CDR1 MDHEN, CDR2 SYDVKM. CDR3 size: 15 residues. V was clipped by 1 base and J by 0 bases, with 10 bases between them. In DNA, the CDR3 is TGTGCCAGCAGTTTATATCCGGGAAGCTCCTACGAGCAGTACTTC. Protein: CASSLYPGSSYEQYF.

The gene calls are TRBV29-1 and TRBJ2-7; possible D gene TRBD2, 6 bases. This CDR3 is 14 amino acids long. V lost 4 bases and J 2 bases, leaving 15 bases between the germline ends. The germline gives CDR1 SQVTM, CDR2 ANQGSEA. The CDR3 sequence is CSVGRGGIPYEQYF. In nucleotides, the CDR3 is TGCAGCGTTGGAAGGGGCGGGATCCCCTACGAGCAGTACTTC.

The CDR3 reads CASSSQGLAYEQYF. The DNA of the CDR3 is TGTGCCAGCAGTTCCCAGGGACTAGCCTACGAGCAGTACTTC. The chain uses TRBV28 and TRBJ2-7, with 8 bases aligning to TRBD2. V lost 4 bases to trimming and J lost 2 bases; unmatched junction nucleotides: 4. CDR1 is MDHEN, CDR2 SYDVKM, per germline. This CDR3 spans 14 amino acids.

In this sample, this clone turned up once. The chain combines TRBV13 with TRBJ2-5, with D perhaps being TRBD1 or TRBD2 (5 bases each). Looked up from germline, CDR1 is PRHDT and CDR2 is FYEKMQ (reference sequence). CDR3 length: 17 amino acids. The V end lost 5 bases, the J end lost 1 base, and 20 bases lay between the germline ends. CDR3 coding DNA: TGTGCCAGCAGCCCGGGGCTCGATGGAGGTCTCCAAGAGACCCAGTACTTC. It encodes CASSPGLDGGLQETQYF.

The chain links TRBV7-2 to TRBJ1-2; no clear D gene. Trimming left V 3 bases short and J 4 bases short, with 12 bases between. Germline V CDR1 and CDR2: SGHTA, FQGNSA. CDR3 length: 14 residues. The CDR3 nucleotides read TGTGCCAGCAGCTTTGGCGTGCCGGGCTATGGCTACACCTTC. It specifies CASSFGVPGYGYTF.

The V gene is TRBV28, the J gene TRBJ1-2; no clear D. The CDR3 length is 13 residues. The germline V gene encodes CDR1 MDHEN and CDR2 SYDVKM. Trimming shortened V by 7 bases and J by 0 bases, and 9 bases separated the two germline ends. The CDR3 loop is CASTLGANYGYTF. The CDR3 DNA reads TGTGCCAGCACCTTGGGAGCTAACTATGGCTACACCTTC.

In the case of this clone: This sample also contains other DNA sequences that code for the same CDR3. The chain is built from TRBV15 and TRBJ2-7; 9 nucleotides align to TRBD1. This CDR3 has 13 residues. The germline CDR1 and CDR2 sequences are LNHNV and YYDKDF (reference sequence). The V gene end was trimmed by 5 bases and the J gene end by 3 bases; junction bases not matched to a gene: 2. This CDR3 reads CATSAGQGYEQYF. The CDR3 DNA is TGTGCCACCAGCGCGGGACAGGGCTACGAGCAGTACTTC.

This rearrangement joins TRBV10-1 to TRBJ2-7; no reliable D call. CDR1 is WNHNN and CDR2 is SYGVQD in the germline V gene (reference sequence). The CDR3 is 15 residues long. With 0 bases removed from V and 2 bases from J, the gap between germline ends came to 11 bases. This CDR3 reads CASSESSRRAYEQYF. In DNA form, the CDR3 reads TGCGCCAGCAGTGAGTCTAGCCGAAGGGCCTACGAGCAGTACTTC.

The CDR3 reads CASSTRRNFNSPLHF. DNA of the CDR3: TGTGCCAGCAGCACCCGACGGAACTTTAATTCACCCCTCCACTTT. The rearrangement uses TRBV5-6 and TRBJ1-6; D is uncertain. The CDR3 extends over 15 amino acids. Per germline, CDR1 SGHDT and CDR2 YYEEEE. V was cut by 4 bases and J by 6 bases, with 14 bases left in between.

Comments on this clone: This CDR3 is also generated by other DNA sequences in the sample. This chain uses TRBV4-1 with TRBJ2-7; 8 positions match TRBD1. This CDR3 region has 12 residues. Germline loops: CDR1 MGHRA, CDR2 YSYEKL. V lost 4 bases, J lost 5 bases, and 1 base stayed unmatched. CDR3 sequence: CASSRQGNEQYF. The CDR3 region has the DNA TGCGCCAGCAGCCGACAGGGGAACGAGCAGTACTTC.

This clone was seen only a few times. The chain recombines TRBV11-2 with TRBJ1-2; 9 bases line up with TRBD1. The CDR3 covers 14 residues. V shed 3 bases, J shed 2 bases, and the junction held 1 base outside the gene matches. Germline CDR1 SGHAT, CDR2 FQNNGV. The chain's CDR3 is CASSFGTGNYGYTF. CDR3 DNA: TGTGCCAGCAGCTTTGGGACAGGGAACTATGGCTACACCTTC.

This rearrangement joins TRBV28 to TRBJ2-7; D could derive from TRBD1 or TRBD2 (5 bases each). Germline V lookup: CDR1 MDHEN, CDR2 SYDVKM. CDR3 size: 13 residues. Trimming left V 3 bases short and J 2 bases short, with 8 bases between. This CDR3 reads CASSFVGAYEQYF. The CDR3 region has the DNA TGTGCCAGCAGTTTTGTGGGGGCCTACGAGCAGTACTTC.

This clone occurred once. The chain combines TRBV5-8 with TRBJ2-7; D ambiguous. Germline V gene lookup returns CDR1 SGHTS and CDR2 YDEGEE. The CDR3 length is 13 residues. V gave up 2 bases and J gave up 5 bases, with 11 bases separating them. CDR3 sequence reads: CASSLYHGDEQYF. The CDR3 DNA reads TGTGCCAGCAGCTTATATCATGGCGACGAGCAGTACTTC.

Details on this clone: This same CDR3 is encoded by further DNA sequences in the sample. The CDR3 protein is CASSPRASYEQYF. The CDR3 DNA reads as TGTGCCAGCAGCCCTCGGGCCTCCTACGAGCAGTACTTC. The chain carries TRBV7-9 and TRBJ2-7; D is ambiguous. Germline CDR1 and CDR2: SEHNR and FQNEAQ (reference sequence). The CDR3 loop spans 13 amino acids. V was shortened by 5 bases and J by 0 bases, with 8 bases between the two germline ends. The whole variable domain, filled in from reference TRBV7-9 and TRBJ2-7, reads DTGVSQNPRHKITKRGQNVTFRCDPISEHNRLYWYRQTLGQGPEFLTYFQNEAQLEKSRLLSDRFSAERPKGSFSTLEIQRTEQGDSAMYLCASSPRASYEQYFGPGTRLTVT.

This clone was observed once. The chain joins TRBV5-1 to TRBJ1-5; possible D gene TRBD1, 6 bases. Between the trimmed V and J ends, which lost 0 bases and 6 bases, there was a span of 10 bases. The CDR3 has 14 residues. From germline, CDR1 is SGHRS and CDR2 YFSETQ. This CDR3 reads CASSLAVGAQPQHF. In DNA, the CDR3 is TGCGCCAGCAGCTTGGCCGTGGGGGCTCAGCCCCAGCATTTT.

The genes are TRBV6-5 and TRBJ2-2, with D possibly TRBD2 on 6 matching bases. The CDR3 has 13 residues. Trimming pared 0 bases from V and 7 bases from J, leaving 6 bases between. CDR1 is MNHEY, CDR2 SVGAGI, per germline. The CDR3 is CASSYSGGGELFF. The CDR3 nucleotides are TGTGCCAGCAGTTACTCGGGGGGCGGGGAGCTGTTTTTT.

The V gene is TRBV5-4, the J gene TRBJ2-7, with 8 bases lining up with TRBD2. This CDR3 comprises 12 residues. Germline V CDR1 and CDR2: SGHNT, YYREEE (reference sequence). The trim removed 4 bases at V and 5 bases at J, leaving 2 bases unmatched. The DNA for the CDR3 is TGTGCCAGCAGCGGGACTAGTCACGAGCAGTACTTC. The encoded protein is CASSGTSHEQYF.